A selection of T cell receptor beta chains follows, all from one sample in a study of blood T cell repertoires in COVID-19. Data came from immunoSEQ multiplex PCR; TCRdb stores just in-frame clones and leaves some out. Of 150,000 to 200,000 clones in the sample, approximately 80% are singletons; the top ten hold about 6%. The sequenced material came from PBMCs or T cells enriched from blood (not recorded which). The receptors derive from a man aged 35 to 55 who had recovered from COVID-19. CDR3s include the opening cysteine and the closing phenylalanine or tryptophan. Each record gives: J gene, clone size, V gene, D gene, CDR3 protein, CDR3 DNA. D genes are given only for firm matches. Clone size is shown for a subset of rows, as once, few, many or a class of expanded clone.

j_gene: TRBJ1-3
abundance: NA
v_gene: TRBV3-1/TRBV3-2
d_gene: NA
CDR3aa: CASSQGRLSGNTIYF
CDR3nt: TGTGCCAGCAGCCAGGGGCGCCTTTCTGGAAACACCATATATTTT

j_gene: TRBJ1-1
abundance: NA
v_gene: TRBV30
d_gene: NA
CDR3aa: CAWSPSVGLRGAFF
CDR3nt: TGTGCCTGGAGTCCATCAGTGGGCCTTCGGGGAGCTTTCTTT

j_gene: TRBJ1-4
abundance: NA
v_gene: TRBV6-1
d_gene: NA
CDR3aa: CASSEALGQLNEKLFF
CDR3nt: TGTGCCAGCAGTGAAGCCCTAGGACAACTTAATGAAAAACTGTTTTTT

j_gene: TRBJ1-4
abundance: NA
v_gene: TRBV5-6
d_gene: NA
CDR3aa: CASSSDNGGEKLFF
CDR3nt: TGTGCCAGCAGCTCGGATAACGGAGGGGAAAAACTGTTTTTT

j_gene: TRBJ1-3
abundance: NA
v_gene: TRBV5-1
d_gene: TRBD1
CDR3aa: CASSLAPQGGDTIYF
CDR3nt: TGCGCCAGCAGCTTGGCCCCACAGGGGGGGGACACCATATATTTT

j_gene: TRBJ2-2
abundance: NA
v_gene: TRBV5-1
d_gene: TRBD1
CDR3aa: CASRDRGSTGELFF
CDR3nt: TGCGCCAGCAGAGACAGGGGATCAACCGGGGAGCTGTTTTTT

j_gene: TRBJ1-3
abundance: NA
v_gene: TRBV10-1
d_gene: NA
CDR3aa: CARATGNGNTIYF
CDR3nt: TGCGCCAGAGCTACAGGGAACGGAAACACCATATATTTT

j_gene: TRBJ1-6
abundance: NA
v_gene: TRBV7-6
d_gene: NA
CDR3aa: CASSTSLSTPLHF
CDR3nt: TGTGCCAGCAGCACCTCCCTAAGTACACCCCTCCACTTT

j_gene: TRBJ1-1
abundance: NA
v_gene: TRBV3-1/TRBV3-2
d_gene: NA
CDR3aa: CASESGGVPEAFF
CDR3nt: TGTGCCAGCGAATCAGGAGGGGTACCTGAAGCTTTCTTT

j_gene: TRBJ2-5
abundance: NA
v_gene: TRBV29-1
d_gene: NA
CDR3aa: CSVGRGETQYF
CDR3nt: TGCAGCGTTGGCAGGGGAGAGACCCAGTACTTC

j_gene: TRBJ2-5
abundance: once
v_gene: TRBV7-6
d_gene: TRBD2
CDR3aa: CASSYGRGAGGRSRETQYF
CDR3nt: TGTGCCAGCAGCTACGGGCGGGGAGCGGGGGGTCGTTCGAGAGAGACCCAGTACTTC

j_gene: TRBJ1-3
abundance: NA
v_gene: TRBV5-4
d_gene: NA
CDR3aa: CASSSAGNPRNTIYF
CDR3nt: TGTGCCAGCAGCTCCGCAGGAAATCCAAGAAACACCATATATTTT

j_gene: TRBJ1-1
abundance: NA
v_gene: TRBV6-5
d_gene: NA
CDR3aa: CASRTAGTEAFF
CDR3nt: TGTGCCAGCAGGACAGCTGGCACTGAAGCTTTCTTT

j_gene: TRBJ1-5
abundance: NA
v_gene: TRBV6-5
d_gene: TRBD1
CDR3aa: CASKDRGDQPQHF
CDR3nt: TGTGCCAGCAAGGACAGGGGTGATCAGCCCCAGCATTTT